The 19 T cell receptor beta chains below all came from one sample that was sequenced in a study of T-cell reconstitution after alpha-beta-depleted transplantation in children. TCRbeta library construction was performed incorporating unique molecular identifiers. In TCRdb, the PCR reads were re-called with MiXCR into one record per CDR3 protein. The data show approximately 270,000 distinct CDR3 sequences, 20% to 30% seen once. This specimen was PBMCs, mostly from graft donor cells, taken 360 days after TCRalphabeta/CD19-depleted stem cell transplant. The receptors here all came from a female patient aged 2-10 years who had a stem cell transplant for congenital amegakaryocytic thrombocytopenia, so the T cells may come from the graft donor.

The rearrangement uses TRBV5-1 and TRBJ1-5, with D unresolved. Germline loops: CDR1 SGHRS, CDR2 YFSETQ. V dropped 4 bases and J dropped 0 bases, with 11 bases sitting between them. The length of the CDR3 is 15 residues. DNA of the CDR3: TGCGCCAGCAGCCCGGAAGGCAATAGCAATCAGCCCCAGCATTTT. This codes for CASSPEGNSNQPQHF.

Comment on this clonotype: The junction differs from germline at one of its ends, possibly a read error. The rearrangement uses TRBV25-1 and TRBJ2-2; TRBD2 matches 9 bases. This CDR3 comprises 15 residues. CDR1 is MGHDK, CDR2 SYGVNS, per germline. The CDR3 bases are TGTGCCAGCAGTTCTAGCGGGGCGAACACCTGGGAGCTGTTTTTT. Translating it yields CASSSSGANTWELFF. The full variable domain, its missing parts supplied by reference TRBV25-1 and TRBJ2-2, is EADIYQTPRYLVIGTGKKITLECSQTMGHDKMYWYQQDPGMELHLIHYSYGVNSTEKGDLSSESTVSRIRTEHFPLTLESARPSHTSQYLCASSSSGANTWELFFGEGSRLTVL.

The V call is TRBV4-3, the J call TRBJ1-3; 8 positions agree with TRBD1. Germline CDR1 is LGHNA and CDR2 is YSLEER. J was trimmed by 0 bases and V by 4 bases; bases with no gene match: 8. The CDR3 is made up of 17 amino acids. CDR3 loop: CASSRRDRGRSGNTIYF. CDR3 nucleotide sequence: TGCGCCAGCAGCCGACGAGACAGGGGACGCTCTGGAAACACCATATATTTT.

A remark on this clonotype: The junction shows a germline mismatch at one end, possibly a read error. The chain joins TRBV5-1 to TRBJ1-1; no reliable D call. The V gene's germline CDR1 is SGHRS and CDR2 YFSETQ. This CDR3 has 14 residues. CDR3 sequence (DNA): TGCGCCAGCAGGTTGGAAGGGATGAACACTGAAGCTTTCTTT. Encoded protein: CASRLEGMNTEAFF.

CDR3 region: CASRLPTPTGNTIYF. The CDR3 DNA sequence: TGTGCCAGCCGGCTCCCCACACCTACTGGAAACACCATATATTTT. The J gene is TRBJ1-3, the V gene TRBV2; no reliable D call. This CDR3 spans 15 amino acids. Germline V CDR1 and CDR2: SNHLY, FYNNEI. Trimming removed 8 bases from V and 2 bases from J, with 16 bases in between. The full variable domain, completed using reference TRBV2 and TRBJ1-3, is EPEVTQTPSHQVTQMGQEVILRCVPISNHLYFYWYRQILGQKVEFLVSFYNNEISEKSEIFDDQFSVERPDGSNFTLKIRSTKLEDSAMYFCASRLPTPTGNTIYFGEGSWLTVV.

The CDR3 region has the DNA TGTGCCAGCAGAGGGACCAGGGGGGAAGAGACCCAGTACTTC. Its protein product is CASRGTRGEETQYF. The chain is built from TRBV28 and TRBJ2-5, with a possible D match to TRBD1 (7 bases). With 6 bases removed from V and 3 bases from J, the gap between germline ends came to 14 bases. The germline V gene encodes CDR1 MDHEN and CDR2 SYDVKM. This CDR3 spans 14 amino acids.

In this sample, this clonotype turned up a few times. V gene TRBV12-3 or TRBV12-4 combines with J gene TRBJ2-5; a possible D gene is TRBD2 (6 bases). The CDR3 has 16 residues. V was pared by 1 base and J by 2 bases, with 14 bases between. The CDR3 spells CASSLVTGSGQETQYF. The CDR3 DNA reads TGTGCCAGCAGTTTAGTAACGGGTAGCGGACAAGAGACCCAGTACTTC.

The gene calls are TRBV29-1 and TRBJ2-7; possible D gene TRBD1, 6 bases. The germline V gene encodes CDR1 SQVTM and CDR2 ANQGSEA. Trimming took off 1 base at V and 0 bases at J, with 10 bases between the two ends. The CDR3 sequence is 14 residues long. The CDR3 DNA sequence: TGCAGCGTTGAAGGGACAGCTAGCTCCTACGAGCAGTACTTC. It yields the protein CSVEGTASSYEQYF.

This clonotype was seen repeatedly, ten times or more. V gene TRBV2 combines with J gene TRBJ1-2, with 9 bases identical to TRBD1. CDR3 length: 14 amino acids. Trimming at V came to 6 bases and at J to 2 bases, leaving 4 bases not matched to a gene. The germline V gene has CDR1 SNHLY and CDR2 FYNNEI. This CDR3 reads CASRTGTGNYGYTF. In DNA form, the CDR3 reads TGTGCCAGCAGAACCGGGACAGGGAACTATGGCTACACCTTC.

This clonotype was counted between two and nine times. The rearrangement links TRBV2 to TRBJ1-2, with TRBD1 matching over 7 bases. CDR3 length equals 13 residues. Germline V gene data show CDR1 as SNHLY and CDR2 as FYNNEI. With 8 bases clipped from V and 2 bases from J, the junction kept 5 bases outside the gene matches. CDR3 coding DNA: TGTGCCAGCCTTCAGGACAGGAACTATGGCTACACCTTC. Its translation: CASLQDRNYGYTF.

This clonotype was observed a handful of times. The V call is TRBV7-6, the J call TRBJ1-4; possibly TRBD1 for D (5 bases). Germline lookup yields CDR1 SGHVS and CDR2 FNYEAQ. CDR3 length equals 17 residues. Trimming took 4 bases from V and 0 from J, leaving 15 bases between them. As DNA, the CDR3 is TGTGCCAGCAGCTCAAACGGGGGGGGTGCAACTAATGAAAAACTGTTTTTT. This gives the protein CASSSNGGGATNEKLFF.

This clonotype was found a few times. The J gene is TRBJ2-7, the V gene TRBV20-1; 9 bases match TRBD2. The germline gives CDR1 DFQATT, CDR2 SNEGSKA (reference sequence). The J segment lost 3 bases and the V segment lost 8 bases, leaving 11 bases of the junction unmatched. The CDR3 spans 14 residues. The CDR3, as DNA: TGCAGTCCCTCAGCTGGGACTAGCAGCTACGAGCAGTACTTC. Translating it yields CSPSAGTSSYEQYF.

V gene TRBV5-1 combines with J gene TRBJ2-3; 8 bases line up with TRBD1. The CDR3 covers 13 residues. V was clipped by 5 bases and J by 6 bases; unmatched bases: 5. Germline CDR1 reads SGHRS; CDR2 reads YFSETQ. CDR3 coding DNA: TGCGCCAGCAGGGACAGGGCCGGGGATACGCAGTATTTT. Translating gives CASRDRAGDTQYF. Filled out from reference TRBV5-1 and TRBJ2-3, the complete variable domain reads KAGVTQTPRYLIKTRGQQVTLSCSPISGHRSVSWYQQTPGQGLQFLFEYFSETQRNKGNFPGRFSGRQFSNSRSEMNVSTLELGDSALYLCASRDRAGDTQYFGPGTRLTVL.

This chain links TRBV4-1 with TRBJ1-1; TRBD1 is a possible D gene (6 bases). CDR3 length: 16 amino acids. Deletions cut 2 bases from V and 4 bases from J, with 17 bases between. Germline V gene data show CDR1 as MGHRA and CDR2 as YSYEKL. The CDR3 here is CASSQTPGVRTTEAFF. DNA for the CDR3: TGCGCCAGCAGCCAAACGCCAGGGGTGCGGACCACTGAAGCTTTCTTT.

This clonotype was counted a few times. The chain carries TRBV7-2 and TRBJ2-1; 7 bases are a match to TRBD2. V gave up 2 bases and J gave up 5 bases; unmatched junction bases: 6. CDR1 is SGHTA and CDR2 is FQGNSA in the germline V gene. The CDR3 runs 15 residues. This CDR3 is CASSLWSSGNNEQFF. The CDR3 coding sequence is TGTGCCAGCAGCTTATGGTCTAGCGGTAACAATGAGCAGTTCTTC.

V gene TRBV5-6 combines with J gene TRBJ1-3; 7 bases map to TRBD1. V shed 2 bases, J shed 4 bases, and the junction held 3 bases outside the gene matches. CDR1 and CDR2 (germline): SGHDT, YYEEEE. This CDR3 has 14 amino acids. The CDR3 reads CASSLRGRGNTIYF. CDR3 bases: TGTGCCAGCAGCTTAAGGGGGCGCGGAAACACCATATATTTT.

This clonotype has only a few counts. V and J are TRBV20-1 and TRBJ2-5; 9 positions match TRBD2. CDR3 length: 17 amino acids. V shed 3 bases and J 3 bases; nucleotides not matched to a gene: 14. Germline V gene data show CDR1 as DFQATT and CDR2 as SNEGSKA (reference sequence). CDR3 DNA: TGCAGTGCTAGTTCCGCTAGCGGGGTGCAGGCCAAAGAGACCCAGTACTTC. Encoded protein: CSASSASGVQAKETQYF.

About this clonotype itself: This may come from a read error, since a much larger clone is one base off. The rearrangement joins TRBV6-1 to TRBJ2-2; no firm D call. Per germline, CDR1 MNHNS and CDR2 SASEGT. The CDR3 runs 15 residues. CDR3 loop: CASRETGSRTAELFF. DNA of the CDR3: TGTGCCAGCAGGGAAACGGGCAGTCGAACCGCGGAGCTGTTTTTT.

The V call is TRBV20-1, the J call TRBJ2-3, with D possibly matching TRBD2 (6 bases). The germline gives CDR1 DFQATT, CDR2 SNEGSKA (reference sequence). The CDR3 runs to 14 residues. Trimming removed 3 bases from V and 3 bases from J, with 13 bases in between. CDR3 sequence (DNA): TGCAGTGCTAGGAGGCTAGCGTTGACAGATACGCAGTATTTT. It yields the protein CSARRLALTDTQYF.